This TCR beta chain was recorded in a study of Graves' ophthalmopathy and Graves' hyperthyroidism. About the study: Peripheral blood collection took place at initial diagnosis, before any treatment.

RNA transcripts yielded amplified TCR beta CDR3 regions. The library came from an HTBI-primed first-round RT-PCR and a second-round multiplex PCR. TCRdb analysed the multiplex PCR reads with MiXCR anew, one entry per CDR3 protein. The sample records under 400,000 distinct CDR3 sequences, roughly a sixth being singletons. Those donors who had ophthalmopathy presented with moderate-to-severe activity, a CAS of ≥3, a NOSPECS of ≥4 and a duration under 3 months. Patients were diagnosed from clinical symptoms, serum thyroxine, TRAb, thyroid ultrasound and orbital computed tomography. Trimming pared 8 bases from V and 0 bases from J, leaving 10 bases between. CDR3 length: 13 residues. CDR1 is MNHNS, CDR2 SASEGT, per germline.

The source is an adult man with Graves' ophthalmopathy. The chain joins TRBV6-1 to TRBJ1-1; no firm D call. The sequencing sample was made of peripheral blood. The CDR3 bases are TGTGCCAGCTGGTCTGAGATGAACACTGAAGCTTTCTTT. As protein: CASWSEMNTEAFF.